Following are 3 T cell receptor beta chains from one sample sequenced in a study of cytomegalovirus exposure and HLA in healthy donors. It was with 60 Vbeta and 13 Jbeta primers that the PCR ran. Produced via immunoSEQ multiplex PCR; TCRdb's table is partial and in-frame only. The table includes 110,000 or so clones, over 70% detected once. The sequenced sample was PBMCs. Receptor source: a middle-aged woman in good health and CMV-seropositive.

The chain uses TRBV9 and TRBJ2-2, with 10 bases identical to TRBD2. CDR3 size: 15 residues. J was trimmed by 0 bases and V by 6 bases; bases with no gene match: 2. Looked up from germline, CDR1 is SGDLS and CDR2 is YYNGEE. Here the CDR3 reads CASNLAGANTGELFF. The DNA for the CDR3 is TGTGCCAGCAACCTAGCGGGGGCGAACACCGGGGAGCTGTTTTTT.

The CDR3 sequence: CATSRERGGMYTYNEQFF. The CDR3 DNA follows: TGTGCCACCAGCAGAGAGCGGGGGGGGATGTATACCTACAATGAGCAGTTCTTC. The chain uses TRBV15 and TRBJ2-1, with 9 bases identical to TRBD2. V dropped 0 bases and J dropped 2; count of bases not matched to a gene: 8. CDR1 and CDR2 (germline): LNHNV, YYDKDF (reference sequence). The CDR3 loop spans 18 amino acids.

This sequence joins TRBV6-1 and TRBJ2-7; TRBD2 is a possible D gene (6 bases). Per the germline V gene, CDR1 is MNHNS and CDR2 is SASEGT. This CDR3 comprises 15 residues. Trimming stripped 6 bases from V and 5 bases from J, with 20 bases between. The CDR3 protein is CASRGGGGGSNEQYF. The CDR3 DNA reads TGTGCCAGCAGGGGAGGAGGAGGTGGCAGCAACGAGCAGTACTTC.